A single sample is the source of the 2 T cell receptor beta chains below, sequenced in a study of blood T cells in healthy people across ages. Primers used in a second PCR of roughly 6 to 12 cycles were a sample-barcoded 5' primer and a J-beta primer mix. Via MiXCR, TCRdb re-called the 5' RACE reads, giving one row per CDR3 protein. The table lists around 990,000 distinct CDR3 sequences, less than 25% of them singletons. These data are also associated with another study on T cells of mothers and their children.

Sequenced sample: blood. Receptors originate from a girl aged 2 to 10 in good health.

The CDR3 DNA is TGTGCCAGCAGGGGGGCAGTTCACACTGAAGCTTTCTTT. Its translation: CASRGAVHTEAFF. The chain employs TRBV6-1 and TRBJ1-1, with a tentative D call TRBD1 (6 bases). Germline CDR1 reads MNHNS; CDR2 reads SASEGT. CDR3 length equals 13 residues. V was pared by 6 bases and J by 3 bases, with 11 bases between.

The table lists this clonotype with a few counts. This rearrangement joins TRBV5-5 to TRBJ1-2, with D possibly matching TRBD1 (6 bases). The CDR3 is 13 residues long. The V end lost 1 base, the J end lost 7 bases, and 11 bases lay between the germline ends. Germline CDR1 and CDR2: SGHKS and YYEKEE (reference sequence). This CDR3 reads CASSLSGAFGYTF. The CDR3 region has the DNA TGTGCCAGCAGCTTGTCGGGGGCCTTTGGCTACACCTTC.